This TCR beta chain was obtained from a study of regulatory T cells in long-lasting Graves disease. Study-level points and caveats: Compared with new cases, persistent Graves' patients showed reduced TCR diversity.

Concerning this clonotype itself: Its antigen is undetermined.

Time point noted: persistent/refractory GD, antithyroid drugs over 5 years with positive TRAb. RNA from PBMCs was the source of the TCR library. Patients were from an endocrinology department in Xi'an, China. Arm-PCR of CDR3 regions with iRepertoire HTBI primers generated TCR beta libraries. TCRdb re-called the multiplex PCR reads through MiXCR, storing one row per CDR3 protein. The sample includes 400,000 to 500,000 distinct CDR3 sequences, 20% to 25% of them seen just once. The receptor comes from a female donor with Graves disease. The sample consisted of peripheral blood mononuclear cells (PBMCs), taken when the disease was refractory, from a patient treated with antithyroid drugs.

The CDR3 sequence is CASRSSGELFF. Here the CDR3 DNA reads TGTGCCAGCAGATCTTCCGGGGAGCTGTTTTTT. This chain joins TRBV28 and TRBJ2-2; D gene ambiguous. The CDR3 spans 11 residues. The germline V and J ends were trimmed by 6 bases and 6 bases, with 5 bases remaining between them. Germline V gives CDR1 MDHEN, CDR2 SYDVKM.